The 10 T cell receptor beta chains presented below share a single source sample, sequenced in a study of memory CD4+ T cells and cytomegalovirus serostatus. Method: immunoSEQ multiplex PCR; TCRdb's copy keeps in-frame clones and lacks some. The top ten hold about 2.1% of the sample, which has 40,000 to 55,000 clones, 65% to 85% seen once. The sort gate was single viable CD3+CD4+CD8-CD45RO+ cells for memory CD4+ T cells. The sample consisted of memory CD4+ T cells from blood. The receptors come from an adult in good health and CMV-seropositive.

The V call is TRBV27, the J call TRBJ2-2; 7 bases agree with TRBD1. The CDR3 covers 18 residues. The V gene's germline CDR1 is MNHEY and CDR2 SMNVEV (reference sequence). Trimming took 2 bases from V and 1 from J; bases not matched to a gene: 10. The CDR3 DNA reads as TGTGCCAGCAGTTTAGGTCAACAGGGGATTTGGAACACCGGGGAGCTGTTTTTT. Protein sequence: CASSLGQQGIWNTGELFF.

The chain links TRBV5-1 to TRBJ2-5, with a weak D call TRBD1 (6 bases). V lost 2 bases and J lost 3, with 8 bases in between. Looked up from germline, CDR1 is SGHRS and CDR2 is YFSETQ. There are 13 residues in the CDR3. The DNA of the CDR3 is TGCGCCAGCAGCTTAGGGGGAAAAGAGACCCAGTACTTC. This codes for CASSLGGKETQYF.

The CDR3 reads CASSPGPGRSLGQFF. Here the CDR3 DNA reads TGTGCCAGCAGCCCCGGTCCCGGCAGGTCTCTGGGGCAGTTCTTC. V is TRBV7-6 and J is TRBJ2-1, with unresolved D. Per the germline V gene, CDR1 is SGHVS and CDR2 is FNYEAQ. Trimming cost V 5 bases and J 12 bases, with 23 bases left between them. This CDR3 region has 15 residues.

In this sample, this clone turned up once. This sequence joins TRBV27 and TRBJ1-1; possibly TRBD1 for D (5 bases). V dropped 5 bases and J dropped 3 bases, with 13 bases sitting between them. Germline CDR1 reads MNHEY; CDR2 reads SMNVEV (reference sequence). The CDR3 extends over 14 amino acids. As DNA, the CDR3 is TGTGCCAGCAGTGGGGGGGGATTTGACACTGAAGCTTTCTTT. It specifies CASSGGGFDTEAFF.

The chain is built from TRBV5-1 and TRBJ2-2; TRBD2 aligns across 9 bases. Germline V CDR1 and CDR2: SGHRS, YFSETQ. Losses at the gene ends were 5 bases for V and 7 bases for J; bases not matched to a gene: 6. This CDR3 comprises 14 residues. CDR3 coding DNA: TGCGCCAGCAGGCAGGGACTAGCCGGCGGGGAGCTGTTTTTT. This sequence encodes CASRQGLAGGELFF.

The gene calls are TRBV10-3 and TRBJ2-3, with 8 bases aligning to TRBD2. The CDR3 is 14 amino acids. Trimming cost V 6 bases and J 2 bases; bases outside gene matches: 4. CDR1 ENHRY and CDR2 SYGVKD come from the germline V gene. The CDR3 DNA reads TGTGCCATCAGGCGGGAGGCACTCACAGATACGCAGTATTTT. Amino acids: CAIRREALTDTQYF.

J is TRBJ1-3 and V is TRBV4-3, with D possibly TRBD1 on 5 matching bases. Trimming removed 0 bases at V and 1 base at J, with 7 bases between. This CDR3 contains 15 residues. CDR1 is LGHNA, CDR2 YSLEER, per germline. Here the CDR3 DNA reads TGCGCCAGCAGCCAAGAGGCAGGGTCTGGAAACACCATATATTTT. The encoded protein is CASSQEAGSGNTIYF.

As DNA, the CDR3 is TGTGCCAGCAGTCGCAGGGGGGCCGGGGATACGCAGTATTTT. This codes for CASSRRGAGDTQYF. The chain has TRBV27 and TRBJ2-3, with D possibly TRBD1 on 7 matching bases. Between the trimmed V and J ends, which lost 5 bases and 6 bases, there was a span of 15 bases. The CDR3 is made up of 14 amino acids. Per germline, CDR1 MNHEY and CDR2 SMNVEV (reference sequence).

Turning to this clone: This CDR3 is also generated by other DNA sequences in the sample. The rearrangement links TRBV7-2 to TRBJ2-3, with 10 bases aligning to TRBD2. This CDR3 spans 17 amino acids. Germline V gene lookup returns CDR1 SGHTA and CDR2 FQGNSA. Trimming removed 1 base from V and 0 bases from J; junction bases left unmatched: 4. CDR3 bases: TGTGCCAGCAGCTTAGGGACTAGCGGCTCTAGCACAGATACGCAGTATTTT. The encoded protein is CASSLGTSGSSTDTQYF.

V and J are TRBV12-5 and TRBJ1-3, with D uncertain. Germline V lookup: CDR1 LGHNT, CDR2 FRNRAP. CDR3 length: 15 residues. The ends were cut back, 1 base at V and 4 bases at J, with 11 bases in the middle. The CDR3 bases are TGTGCTAGTGGTTTGGGGCCTCCTGAAGGAAACACCATATATTTT. Protein sequence: CASGLGPPEGNTIYF. Variable domain in full (rest from reference TRBV12-5 and TRBJ1-3): DARVTQTPRHKVTEMGQEVTMRCQPILGHNTVFWYRQTMMQGLELLAYFRNRAPLDDSGMPKDRFSAEMPDATLATLKIQPSEPRDSAVYFCASGLGPPEGNTIYFGEGSWLTVV.